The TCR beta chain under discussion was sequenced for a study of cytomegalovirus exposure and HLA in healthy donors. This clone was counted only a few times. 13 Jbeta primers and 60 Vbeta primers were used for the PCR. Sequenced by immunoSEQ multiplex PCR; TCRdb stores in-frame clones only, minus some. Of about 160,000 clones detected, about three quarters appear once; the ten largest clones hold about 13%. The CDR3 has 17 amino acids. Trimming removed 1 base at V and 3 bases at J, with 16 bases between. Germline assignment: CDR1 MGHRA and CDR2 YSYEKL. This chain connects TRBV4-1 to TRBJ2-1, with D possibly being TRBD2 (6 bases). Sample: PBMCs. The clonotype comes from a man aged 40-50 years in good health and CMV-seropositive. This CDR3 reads CASSQGLRDSYYNEQFF. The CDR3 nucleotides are TGCGCCAGCAGCCAAGGCCTCCGGGACTCTTACTACAATGAGCAGTTCTTC.